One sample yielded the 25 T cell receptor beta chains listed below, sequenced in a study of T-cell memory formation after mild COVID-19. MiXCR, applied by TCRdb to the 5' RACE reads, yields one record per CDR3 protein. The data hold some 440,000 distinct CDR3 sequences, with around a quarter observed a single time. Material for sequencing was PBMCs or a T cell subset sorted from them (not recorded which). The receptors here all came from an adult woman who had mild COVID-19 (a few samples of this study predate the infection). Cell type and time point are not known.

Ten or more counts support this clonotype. CDR3 nucleotides: TGTGCCAGCAGTTCAGCGGATTCCTACGAGCAGTACTTC. Its translation is CASSSADSYEQYF. This chain connects TRBV11-3 to TRBJ2-7; perhaps TRBD2 as D (5 bases). Trimming removed 6 bases from V and 1 base from J, with 10 bases in between. Germline CDR1 SGHNT, CDR2 YENEEA. The CDR3 runs 13 residues.

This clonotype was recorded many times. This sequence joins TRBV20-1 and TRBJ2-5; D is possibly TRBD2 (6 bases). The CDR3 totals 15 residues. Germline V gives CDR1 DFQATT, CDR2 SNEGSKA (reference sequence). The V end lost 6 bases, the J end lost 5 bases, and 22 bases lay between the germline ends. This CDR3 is CSAHLVPGVRETQYF. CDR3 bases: TGCAGTGCCCACTTGGTCCCGGGAGTTAGGGAGACCCAGTACTTC.

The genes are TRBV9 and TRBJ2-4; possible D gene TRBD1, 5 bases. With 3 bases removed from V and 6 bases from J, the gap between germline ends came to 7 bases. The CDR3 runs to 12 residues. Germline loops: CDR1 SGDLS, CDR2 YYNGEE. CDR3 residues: CASSGDRNIQYF. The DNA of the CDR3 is TGTGCCAGCAGCGGTGACAGAAACATTCAGTACTTC.

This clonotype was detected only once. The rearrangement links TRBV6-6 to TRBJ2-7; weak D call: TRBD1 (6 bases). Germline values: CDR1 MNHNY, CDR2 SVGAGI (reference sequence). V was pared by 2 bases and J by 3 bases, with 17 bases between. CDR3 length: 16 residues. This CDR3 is CASSYPKGHTYYEQYF. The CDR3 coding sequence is TGTGCCAGCAGTTACCCGAAGGGACACACATACTACGAGCAGTACTTC.

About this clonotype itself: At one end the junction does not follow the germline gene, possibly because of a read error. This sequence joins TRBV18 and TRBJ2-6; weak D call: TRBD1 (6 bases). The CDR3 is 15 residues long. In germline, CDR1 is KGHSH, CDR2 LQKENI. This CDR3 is CASSSRGSGANVMTF. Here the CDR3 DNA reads TGTGCCAGCTCGAGCAGGGGCTCTGGGGCCAACGTCATGACTTTC.

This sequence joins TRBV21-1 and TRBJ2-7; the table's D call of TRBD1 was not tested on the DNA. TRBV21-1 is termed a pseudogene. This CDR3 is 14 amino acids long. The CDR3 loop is CASSKDFPGNEQYF. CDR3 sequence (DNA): TGTGCCAGCAGCAAGGACTTCCCCGGGAACGAGCAGTACTTC.

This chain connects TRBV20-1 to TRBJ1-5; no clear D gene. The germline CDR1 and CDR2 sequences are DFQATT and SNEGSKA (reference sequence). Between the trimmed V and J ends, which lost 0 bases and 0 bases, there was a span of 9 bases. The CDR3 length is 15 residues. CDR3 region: CSARDLRVSNQPQHF. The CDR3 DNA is TGCAGTGCTAGAGATTTGAGGGTTAGCAATCAGCCCCAGCATTTT.

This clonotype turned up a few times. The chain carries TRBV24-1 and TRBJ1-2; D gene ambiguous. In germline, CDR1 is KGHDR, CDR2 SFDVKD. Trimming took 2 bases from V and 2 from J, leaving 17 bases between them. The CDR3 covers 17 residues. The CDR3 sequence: CATSDSGRHRYNYGYTF. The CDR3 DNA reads TGTGCCACCAGTGATTCCGGTCGACACCGGTACAACTATGGCTACACCTTC.

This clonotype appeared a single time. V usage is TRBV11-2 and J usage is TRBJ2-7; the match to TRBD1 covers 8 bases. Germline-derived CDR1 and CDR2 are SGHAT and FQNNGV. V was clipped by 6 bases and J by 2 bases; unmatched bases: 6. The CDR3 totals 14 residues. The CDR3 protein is CASRATGEPYEQYF. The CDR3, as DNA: TGTGCCAGCAGAGCGACAGGGGAGCCCTACGAGCAGTACTTC.

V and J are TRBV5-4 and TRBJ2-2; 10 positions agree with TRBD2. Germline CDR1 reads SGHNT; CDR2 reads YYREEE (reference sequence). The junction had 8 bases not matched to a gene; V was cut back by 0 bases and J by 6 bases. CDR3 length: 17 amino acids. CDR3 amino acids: CASSLGFLAGDPGELFF. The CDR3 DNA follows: TGTGCCAGCAGCTTGGGTTTTCTAGCGGGAGACCCCGGGGAGCTGTTTTTT. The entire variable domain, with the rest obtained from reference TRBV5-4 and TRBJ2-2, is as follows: ETGVTQSPTHLIKTRGQQVTLRCSSQSGHNTVSWYQQALGQGPQFIFQYYREEENGRGNFPPRFSGLQFPNYSSELNVNALELDDSALYLCASSLGFLAGDPGELFFGEGSRLTVL.

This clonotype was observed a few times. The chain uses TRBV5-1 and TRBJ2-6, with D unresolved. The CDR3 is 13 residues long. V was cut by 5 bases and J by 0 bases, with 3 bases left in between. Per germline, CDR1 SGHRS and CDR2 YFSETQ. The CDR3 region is CASRFSGANVLTF. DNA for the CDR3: TGCGCCAGCAGATTCTCTGGGGCCAACGTCCTGACTTTC.

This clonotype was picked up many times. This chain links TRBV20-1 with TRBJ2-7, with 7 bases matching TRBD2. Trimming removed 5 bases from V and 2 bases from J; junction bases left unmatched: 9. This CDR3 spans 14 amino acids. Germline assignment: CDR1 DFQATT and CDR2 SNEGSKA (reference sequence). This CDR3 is CSAPRAGQTYEQYF. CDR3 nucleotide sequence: TGCAGTGCTCCGAGAGCGGGGCAGACCTACGAGCAGTACTTC.

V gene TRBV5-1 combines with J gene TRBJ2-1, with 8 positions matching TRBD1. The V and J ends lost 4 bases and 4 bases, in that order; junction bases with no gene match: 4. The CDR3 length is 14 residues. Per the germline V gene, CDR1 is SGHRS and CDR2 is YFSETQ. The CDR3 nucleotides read TGCGCCAGCAGCCTCCGGGACAGGTACAATGAGCAGTTCTTC. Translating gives CASSLRDRYNEQFF.

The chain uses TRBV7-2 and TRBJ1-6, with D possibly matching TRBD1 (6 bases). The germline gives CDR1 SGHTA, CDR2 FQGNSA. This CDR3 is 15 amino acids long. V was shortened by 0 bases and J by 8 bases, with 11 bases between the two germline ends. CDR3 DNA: TGTGCCAGCAGCTTAGCCCAGGGGCGGTATTCACCCCTCCACTTT. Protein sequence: CASSLAQGRYSPLHF.

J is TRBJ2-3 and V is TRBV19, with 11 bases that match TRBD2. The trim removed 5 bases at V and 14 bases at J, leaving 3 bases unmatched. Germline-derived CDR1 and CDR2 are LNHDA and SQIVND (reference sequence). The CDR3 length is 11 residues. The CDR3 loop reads CASSSGTSGYF. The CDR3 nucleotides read TGTGCCAGTAGTTCAGGGACTAGCGGGTATTTT. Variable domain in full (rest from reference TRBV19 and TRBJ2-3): DGGITQSPKYLFRKEGQNVTLSCEQNLNHDAMYWYRQDPGQGLRLIYYSQIVNDFQKGDIAEGYSVSREKKESFPLTVTSAQKNPTAFYLCASSSGTSGYFGPGTRLTVL.

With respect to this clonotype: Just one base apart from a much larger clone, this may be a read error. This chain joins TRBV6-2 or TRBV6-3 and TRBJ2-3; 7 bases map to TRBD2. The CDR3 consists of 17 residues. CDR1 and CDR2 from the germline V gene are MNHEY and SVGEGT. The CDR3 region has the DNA TGTGACAGCAGTTATCGGGCTAGCGGAGCTCTCACAGATACGCAGTATTTT. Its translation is CDSSYRASGALTDTQYF.

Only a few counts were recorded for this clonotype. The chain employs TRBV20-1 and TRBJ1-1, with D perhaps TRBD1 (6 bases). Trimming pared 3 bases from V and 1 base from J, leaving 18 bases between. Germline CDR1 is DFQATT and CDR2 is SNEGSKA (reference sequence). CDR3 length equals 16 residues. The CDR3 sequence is CSASGRQASGNTEAFF. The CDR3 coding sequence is TGCAGTGCTAGTGGCAGACAGGCCTCCGGGAACACTGAAGCTTTCTTT.

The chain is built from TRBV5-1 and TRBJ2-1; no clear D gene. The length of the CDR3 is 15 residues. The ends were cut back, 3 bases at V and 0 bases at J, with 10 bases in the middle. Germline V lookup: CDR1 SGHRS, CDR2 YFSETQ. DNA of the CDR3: TGCGCCAGCAGCTCTCCAGGCTACTCCTACAATGAGCAGTTCTTC. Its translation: CASSSPGYSYNEQFF.

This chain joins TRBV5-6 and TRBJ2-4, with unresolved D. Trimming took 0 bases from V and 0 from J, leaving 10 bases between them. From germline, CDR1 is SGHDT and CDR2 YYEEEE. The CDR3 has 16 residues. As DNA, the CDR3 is TGTGCCAGCAGCTTGGGGTCGAATCTAGCCAAAAACATTCAGTACTTC. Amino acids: CASSLGSNLAKNIQYF.

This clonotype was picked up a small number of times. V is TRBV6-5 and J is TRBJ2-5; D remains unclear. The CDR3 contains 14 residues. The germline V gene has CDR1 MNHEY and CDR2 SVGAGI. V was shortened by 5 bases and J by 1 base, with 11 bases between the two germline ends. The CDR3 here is CASSDSSSQETQYF. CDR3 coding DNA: TGTGCCAGCAGTGATTCGAGCAGCCAAGAGACCCAGTACTTC.

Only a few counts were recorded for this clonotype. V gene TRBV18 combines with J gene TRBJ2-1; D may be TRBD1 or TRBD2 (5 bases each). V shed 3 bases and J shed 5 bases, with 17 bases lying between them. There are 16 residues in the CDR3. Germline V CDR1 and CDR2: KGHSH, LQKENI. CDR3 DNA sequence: TGTGCCAGCTCACCGGGCTTGGGGCCCGGGGACAATGAGCAGTTCTTC. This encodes CASSPGLGPGDNEQFF.

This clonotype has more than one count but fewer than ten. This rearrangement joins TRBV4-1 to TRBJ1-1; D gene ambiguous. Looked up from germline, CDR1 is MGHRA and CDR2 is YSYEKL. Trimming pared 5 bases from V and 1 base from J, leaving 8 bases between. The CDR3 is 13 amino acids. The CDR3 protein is CASSIRPNTEAFF. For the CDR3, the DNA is TGCGCCAGCAGCATACGACCGAACACTGAAGCTTTCTTT.

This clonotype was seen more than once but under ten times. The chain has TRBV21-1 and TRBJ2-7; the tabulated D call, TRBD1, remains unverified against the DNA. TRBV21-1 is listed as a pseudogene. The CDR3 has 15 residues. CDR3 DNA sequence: TGTGCCAGCAGCACCTGTCGGGACCGTCGGGGCGAGCAGTACTTC. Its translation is CASSTCRDRRGEQYF.

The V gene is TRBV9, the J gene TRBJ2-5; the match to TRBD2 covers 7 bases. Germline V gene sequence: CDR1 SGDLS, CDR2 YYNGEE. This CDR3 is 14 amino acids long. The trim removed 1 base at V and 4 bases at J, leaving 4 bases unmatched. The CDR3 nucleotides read TGTGCCAGCAGCGTATGGGGGAGGGGAGAGACCCAGTACTTC. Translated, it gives CASSVWGRGETQYF. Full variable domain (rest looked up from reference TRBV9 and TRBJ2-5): DSGVTQTPKHLITATGQRVTLRCSPRSGDLSVYWYQQSLDQGLQFLIQYYNGEERAKGNILERFSAQQFPDLHSELNLSSLELGDSALYFCASSVWGRGETQYFGPGTRLLVL.

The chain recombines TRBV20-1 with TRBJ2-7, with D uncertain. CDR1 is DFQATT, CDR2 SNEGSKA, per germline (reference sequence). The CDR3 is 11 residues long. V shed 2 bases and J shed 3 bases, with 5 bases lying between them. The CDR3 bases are TGCAGTGCTAGAAGGGTCTACGAGCAGTACTTC. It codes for CSARRVYEQYF.